This paragraph reports one TCR beta chain. This clonotype was detected ten times or more. Its antigen specificity is not known. No quality values exist for individual bases; no much larger clone is one base distant. The sample originates from a study of T cells in Graves' hyperthyroidism and ophthalmopathy (dated by TCRdb to the late 2010s). Study-wide context: Peripheral blood was sampled at the time of initial diagnosis, prior to any treatment. TCR V-J signatures able to tell the groups apart were searched for in a discovery cohort of about a hundred patients, of whom more than 40 had Graves' ophthalmopathy and about 60 had stable Graves' hyperthyroidism. An independent validation cohort of about 19 hyperthyroidism patients and approximately 17 patients who later progressed to ophthalmopathy tested prospective prediction of ophthalmopathy. The 75 to 100 discovery patients were randomly divided into training and test sets at a 7:3 ratio. In about 6 Graves' hyperthyroidism patients, the study also compared T-cell repertoires from thyroid tissue with T-cell repertoires from blood. After blood sampling, hyperthyroidism patients were treated with methimazole at a starting dose of 30 mg daily, and ophthalmopathy patients were treated with high-dose intravenous methylprednisolone. The paper reports TCR Vbeta CDR3 sequencing of some 140 peripheral blood samples: around 45 ophthalmopathy, approximately 74 hyperthyroidism and around 17 progressor patients.

TCR beta CDR3 regions were amplified from RNA transcripts. For the first round of RT-PCR on the TCR CDR3, the HTBI primer set was used together with the Qiagen OneStep RT-PCR kit. The libraries were constructed in a second round of multiplex PCR and then size-selected and purified. Libraries were sequenced paired-end with 100 bp reads on an Illumina HiSeq2000. Per the authors' processing: Raw data were processed with SOAPnuke, discarding reads with adapters, uncalled bases, mean Phred below 15, or no exact constant-primer or identifier match. COPE v1.2.5 was used to merge the high-quality paired reads, and each unique nucleotide sequence was defined as a clonotype. MiTCR v1.1 was used to align clonotypes to the IMGT TRBV, TRBD and TRBJ reference segments. Only V-J combinations with frequency above 0.0001, covering about 99% of repertoires, were analysed. A TCS score was defined as the ratio between F50 (clonal expansion) and ExV (chaos), using BLOSUM62-based TCRdist between CDR3 peptides within each V-J. Welch's t-statistics and random forest reduced some 510 V-J features to roughly 13, which were used in a naive Bayes classifier (R e1071). TCRdb ran its own pipeline on the public reads, namely fastp trimming at Q25 and MiXCR clone calling, and kept in-frame beta chains. Rows merge per CDR3 protein into single entries with the most common DNA and genes. The authors' filters were not applied to this entry. The table for this sample lists approximately 520,000 distinct CDR3 sequences; around 21% of them were counted only once. The leading ten clones occupy around a quarter of the sample.

Overall results and qualifications from the work: No statistical method was used to set the sample size in advance, and investigators knew the group allocation. In validation, progression to ophthalmopathy was predicted by the model with around 70% sensitivity and approximately 78% specificity, a median of approximately 6.5 months before onset. Most expanded thyroid clonotypes (frequency above 0.001) were also detected in blood, a finding suggesting that blood repertoires may reflect thyroid immune responses. Ophthalmopathy was separated from stable hyperthyroidism by a 13 V-J signature model, with approximately 85% sensitivity and about 81% specificity obtained in cross-validation and 80%/75% obtained in testing.

Spanning cysteine to phenylalanine, the CDR3 consists of 15 amino acids. Kept here is only the CDR3 DNA, which spans 45 bases and is read in frame from base 1. The V end gives up 6 bases and the J end 0 bases, leaving 6 bases in the junction not matched to a gene. The CDR1 and CDR2 encoded by the germline V gene (reference sequence) are DFQATT and SNEGSKA. Stable Graves' hyperthyroidism was defined as no progression to ophthalmopathy during 18 months of follow-up. Hyperthyroidism patients were newly diagnosed, with disease duration under 2 months, and aged 18 to 65 years. Any patient with an uncontrolled infection, another autoimmune disease, pregnancy or lactation was excluded. Diagnoses were established on the basis of clinical symptoms, serum thyroxine and TRAb, thyroid ultrasound, and orbital computed tomography. Ficoll-Paque density gradient centrifugation was used to isolate PBMCs from around 10 ml of fresh peripheral blood. Total RNA was extracted with Trizol reagent, and quality was checked on an Agilent 2100 Bioanalyzer.

The sequencing sample was made of blood. The TCR originated in a man aged 18 to 35 with Graves' hyperthyroidism. The chain uses TRBV20-1 and TRBJ2-2, with 8 junctional bases fitting TRBD1. In nucleotides, the sequence is TGCAGTGCCCGAAGGACAGGGCCGAACACCGGGGAGCTGTTTTTT. Translated, this is CSARRTGPNTGELFF.